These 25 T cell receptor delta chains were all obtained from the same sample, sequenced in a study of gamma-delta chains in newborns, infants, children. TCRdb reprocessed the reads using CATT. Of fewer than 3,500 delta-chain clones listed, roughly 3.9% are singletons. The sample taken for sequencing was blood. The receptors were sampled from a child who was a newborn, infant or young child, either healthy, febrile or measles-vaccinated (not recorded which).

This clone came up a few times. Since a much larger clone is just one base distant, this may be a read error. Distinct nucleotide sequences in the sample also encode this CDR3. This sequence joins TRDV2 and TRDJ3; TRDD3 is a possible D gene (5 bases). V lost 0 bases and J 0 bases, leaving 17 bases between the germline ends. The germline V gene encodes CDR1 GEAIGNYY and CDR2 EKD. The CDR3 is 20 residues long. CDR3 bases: TGTGCCTGTGACACCGTCCAAGGGGACCCAAGCTCCTGGGACACCCGACAGATGTTTTTC. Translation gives CACDTVQGDPSSWDTRQMFF.

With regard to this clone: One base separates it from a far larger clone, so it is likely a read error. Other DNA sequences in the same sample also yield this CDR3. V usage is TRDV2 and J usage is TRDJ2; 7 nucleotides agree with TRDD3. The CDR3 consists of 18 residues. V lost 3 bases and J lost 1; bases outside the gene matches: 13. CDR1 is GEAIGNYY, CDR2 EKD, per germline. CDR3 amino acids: CACDLLLGPDHLTAQLFF. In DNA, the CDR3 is TGTGCCTGTGACCTATTACTGGGGCCTGACCATTTGACAGCACAACTCTTCTTT.

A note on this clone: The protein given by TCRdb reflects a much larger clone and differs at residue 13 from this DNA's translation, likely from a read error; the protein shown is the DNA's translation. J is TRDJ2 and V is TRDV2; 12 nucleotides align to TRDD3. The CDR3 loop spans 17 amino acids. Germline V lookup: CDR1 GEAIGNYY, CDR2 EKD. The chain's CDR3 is CACDALLGDTLTVQLFF. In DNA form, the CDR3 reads TGTGCCTGTGACGCACTACTGGGGGATACTTTGACAGTACAACTCTTCTTT.

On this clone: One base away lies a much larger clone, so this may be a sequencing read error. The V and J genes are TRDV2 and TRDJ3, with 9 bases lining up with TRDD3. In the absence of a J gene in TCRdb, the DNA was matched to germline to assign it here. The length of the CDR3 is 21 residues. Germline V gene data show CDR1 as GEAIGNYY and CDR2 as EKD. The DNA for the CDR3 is TGTGCCTGTGACACCGTTTTACTGGGGGACCTTAGCTCCTGGGACACCCGACGGATGTTTTTC. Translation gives CACDTVLLGDLSSWDTRRMFF.

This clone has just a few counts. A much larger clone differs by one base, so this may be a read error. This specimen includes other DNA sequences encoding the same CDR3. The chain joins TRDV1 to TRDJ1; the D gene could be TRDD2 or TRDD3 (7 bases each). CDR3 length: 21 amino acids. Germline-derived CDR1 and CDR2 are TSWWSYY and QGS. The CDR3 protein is CALGEGFVWPSLDQLGDKLIF. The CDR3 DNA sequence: TGTGCCCTTGGGGAAGGTTTTGTATGGCCTTCCTTAGATCAACTGGGGGATAAACTCATCTTT.

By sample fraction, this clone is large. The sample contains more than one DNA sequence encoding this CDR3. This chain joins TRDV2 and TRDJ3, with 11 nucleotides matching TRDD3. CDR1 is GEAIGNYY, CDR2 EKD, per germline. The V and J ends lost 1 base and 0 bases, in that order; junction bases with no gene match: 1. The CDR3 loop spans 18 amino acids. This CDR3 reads CACDTGGYGSWDTRQMFF. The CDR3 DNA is TGTGCCTGTGACACTGGGGGATACGGCTCCTGGGACACCCGACAGATGTTTTTC.

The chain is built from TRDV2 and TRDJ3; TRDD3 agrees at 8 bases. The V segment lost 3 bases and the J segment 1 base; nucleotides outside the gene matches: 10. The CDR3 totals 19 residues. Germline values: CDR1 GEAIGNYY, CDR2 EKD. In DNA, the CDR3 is TGTGCCTGTGACTCCTTACTGGGGGGGAGGTCCTGGGACACCCGACAGATGTTTTTC. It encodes CACDSLLGGRSWDTRQMFF.

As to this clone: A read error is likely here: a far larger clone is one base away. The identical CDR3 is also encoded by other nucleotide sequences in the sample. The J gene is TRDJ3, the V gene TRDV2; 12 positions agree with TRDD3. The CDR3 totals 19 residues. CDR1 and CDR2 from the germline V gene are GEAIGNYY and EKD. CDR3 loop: CACEKLGDTSSWDTRQMFF. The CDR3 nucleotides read TGTGCCTGTGAAAAGCTGGGGGATACGAGCTCCTGGGACACCCGGCAGATGTTTTTC.

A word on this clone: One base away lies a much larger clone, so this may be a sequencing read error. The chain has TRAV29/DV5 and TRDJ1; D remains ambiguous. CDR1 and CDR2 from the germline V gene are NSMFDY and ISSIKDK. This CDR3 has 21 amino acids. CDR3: CAASALRGDPPPLRDTDKPIF. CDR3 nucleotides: TGTGCAGCAAGCGCCTTGCGCGGAGACCCACCTCCTCTGCGGGACACCGATAAACCCATCTTT.

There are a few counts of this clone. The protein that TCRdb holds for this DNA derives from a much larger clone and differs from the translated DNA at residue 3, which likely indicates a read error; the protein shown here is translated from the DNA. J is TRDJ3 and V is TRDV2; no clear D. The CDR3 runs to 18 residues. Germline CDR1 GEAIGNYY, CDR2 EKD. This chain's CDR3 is CAYDTGWASSWDTRQMFF. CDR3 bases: TGTGCCTATGACACCGGATGGGCAAGCTCCTGGGACACCCGACAGATGTTTTTC.

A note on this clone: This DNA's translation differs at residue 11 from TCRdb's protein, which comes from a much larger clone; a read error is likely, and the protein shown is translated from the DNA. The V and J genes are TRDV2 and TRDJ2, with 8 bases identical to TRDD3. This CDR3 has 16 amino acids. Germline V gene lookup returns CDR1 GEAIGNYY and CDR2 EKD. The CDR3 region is CACDTGGGSLAAQLFF. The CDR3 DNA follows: TGTGCCTGTGACACCGGTGGGGGATCTTTGGCAGCACAACTCTTCTTT.

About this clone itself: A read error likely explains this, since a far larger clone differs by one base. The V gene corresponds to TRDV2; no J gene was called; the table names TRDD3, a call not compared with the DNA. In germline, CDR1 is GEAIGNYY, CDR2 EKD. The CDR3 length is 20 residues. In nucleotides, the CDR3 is TGTGCCTGTGACGGGGTACTGGGGGATGCGCGCTCCTGGGACACCCGACAGATGTTTTTT. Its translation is CACDGVLGDARSWDTRQMFF.

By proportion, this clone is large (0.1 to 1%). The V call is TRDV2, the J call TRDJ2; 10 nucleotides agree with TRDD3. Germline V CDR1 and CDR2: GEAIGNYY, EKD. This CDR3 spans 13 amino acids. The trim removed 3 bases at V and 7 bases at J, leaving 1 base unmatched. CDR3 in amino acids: CACDWGILAQLFF. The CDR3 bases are TGTGCCTGTGACTGGGGGATACTAGCACAACTCTTCTTT.

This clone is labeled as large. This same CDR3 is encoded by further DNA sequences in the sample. The CDR3 DNA is TGTGCCTGTGACACCTACTGGGGGAGCTCCTGGGACACCCGACAGATGTTTTTC. It encodes CACDTYWGSSWDTRQMFF. V usage is TRDV2 and J usage is TRDJ3; TRDD3 agrees at 9 bases. V shed 0 bases and J 0 bases; nucleotides not matched to a gene: 2. This CDR3 region has 18 residues. Germline V lookup: CDR1 GEAIGNYY, CDR2 EKD.

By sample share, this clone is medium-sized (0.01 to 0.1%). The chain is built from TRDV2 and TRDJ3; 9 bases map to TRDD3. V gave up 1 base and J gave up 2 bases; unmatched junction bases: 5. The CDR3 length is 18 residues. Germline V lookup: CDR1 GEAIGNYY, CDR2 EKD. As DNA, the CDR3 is TGTGCCTGTGACACTATGGGGGATAAAACCTGGGACACCCGACAGATGTTTTTC. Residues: CACDTMGDKTWDTRQMFF.

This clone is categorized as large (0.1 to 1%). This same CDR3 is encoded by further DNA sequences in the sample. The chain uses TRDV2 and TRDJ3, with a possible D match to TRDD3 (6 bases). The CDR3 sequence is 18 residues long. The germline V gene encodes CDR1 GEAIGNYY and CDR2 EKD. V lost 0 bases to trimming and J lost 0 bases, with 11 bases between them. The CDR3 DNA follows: TGTGCCTGTGACACCGTTGGGGGGAGCTCCTGGGACACCCGACAGATGTTTTTC. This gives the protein CACDTVGGSSWDTRQMFF.

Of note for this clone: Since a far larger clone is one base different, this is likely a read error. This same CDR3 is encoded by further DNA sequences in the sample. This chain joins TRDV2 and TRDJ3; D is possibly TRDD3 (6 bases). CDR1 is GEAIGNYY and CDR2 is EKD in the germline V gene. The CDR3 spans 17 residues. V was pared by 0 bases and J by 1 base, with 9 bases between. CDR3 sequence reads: CACDTWGHSWDTRQMFF. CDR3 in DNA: TGTGCCTGTGACACCTGGGGGCATTCCTGGGACACCCGACAGATGTTTTTC.

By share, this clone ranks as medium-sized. CDR3 coding DNA: TGTGCCTGTGACAACGTCCCTACTGGGGGATATTACTGGGACACCCGACAGATGTTTTTC. Its translation: CACDNVPTGGYYWDTRQMFF. The chain has TRDV2 and TRDJ3, with 11 bases identical to TRDD3. The CDR3 is 20 amino acids. V shed 2 bases, J shed 3 bases, and the junction held 11 bases outside the gene matches. The V gene's germline CDR1 is GEAIGNYY and CDR2 EKD.

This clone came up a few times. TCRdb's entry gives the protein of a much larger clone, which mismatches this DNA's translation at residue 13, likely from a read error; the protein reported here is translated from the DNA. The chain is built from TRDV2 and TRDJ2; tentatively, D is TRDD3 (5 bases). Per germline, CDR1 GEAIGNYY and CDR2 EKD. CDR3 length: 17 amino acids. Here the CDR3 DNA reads TGTGCCTGTGACACCGTTGGGATGGAGGTTTTGACAACACAACTCTTCTTT. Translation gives CACDTVGMEVLTTQLFF.

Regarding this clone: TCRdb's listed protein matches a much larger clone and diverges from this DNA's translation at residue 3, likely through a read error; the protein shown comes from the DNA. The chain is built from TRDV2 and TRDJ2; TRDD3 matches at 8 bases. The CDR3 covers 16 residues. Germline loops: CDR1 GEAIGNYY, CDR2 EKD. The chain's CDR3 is CARDVLGEALTAQLFF. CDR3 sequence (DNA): TGTGCCCGTGACGTCCTGGGGGAAGCTTTGACAGCACAACTCTTCTTT.

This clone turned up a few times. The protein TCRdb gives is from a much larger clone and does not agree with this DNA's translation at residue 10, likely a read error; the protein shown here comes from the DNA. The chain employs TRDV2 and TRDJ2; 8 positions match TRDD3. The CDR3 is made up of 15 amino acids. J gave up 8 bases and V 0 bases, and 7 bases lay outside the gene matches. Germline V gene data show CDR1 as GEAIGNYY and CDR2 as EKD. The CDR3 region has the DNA TGTGCCTGTGACACCGTGGGGGATCTGCCGGCACAACTCTTCTTT. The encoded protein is CACDTVGDLPAQLFF.

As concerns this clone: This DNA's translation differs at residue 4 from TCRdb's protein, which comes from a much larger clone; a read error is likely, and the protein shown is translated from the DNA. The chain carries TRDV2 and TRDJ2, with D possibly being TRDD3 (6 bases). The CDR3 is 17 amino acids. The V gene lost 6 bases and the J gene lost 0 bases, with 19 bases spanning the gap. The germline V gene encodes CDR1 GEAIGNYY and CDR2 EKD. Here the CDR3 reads CACNKLGGPALTAQLFF. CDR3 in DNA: TGTGCCTGTAACAAGTTGGGGGGACCTGCTTTGACAGCACAACTCTTCTTT.

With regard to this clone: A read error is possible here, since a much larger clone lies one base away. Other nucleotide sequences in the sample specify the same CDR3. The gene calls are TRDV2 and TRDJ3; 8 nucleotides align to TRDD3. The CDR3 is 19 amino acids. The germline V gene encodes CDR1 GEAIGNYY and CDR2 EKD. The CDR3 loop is CACDTTGYDLSWDTRQMFF. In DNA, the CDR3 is TGTGCCTGTGACACGACGGGATACGACCTCTCCTGGGATACCCGACAGATGTTTTTC.

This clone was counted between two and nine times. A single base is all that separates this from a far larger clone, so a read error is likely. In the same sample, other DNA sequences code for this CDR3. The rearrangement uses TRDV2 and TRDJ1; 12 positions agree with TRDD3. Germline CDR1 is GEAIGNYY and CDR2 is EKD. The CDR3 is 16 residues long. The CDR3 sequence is CACDTVELGDTDKLIF. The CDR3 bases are TGTGCCTGTGACACCGTGGAACTGGGGGATACCGATAAACTCATCTTC.

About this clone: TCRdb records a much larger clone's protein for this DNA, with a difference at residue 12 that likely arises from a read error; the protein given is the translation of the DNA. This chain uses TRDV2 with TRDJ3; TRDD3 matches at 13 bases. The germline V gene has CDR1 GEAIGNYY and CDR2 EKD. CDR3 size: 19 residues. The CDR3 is CACDILGDTSSRDTRQMFF. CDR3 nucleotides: TGTGCCTGTGACATACTGGGGGATACGAGCTCCCGGGACACCCGACAGATGTTTTTC.